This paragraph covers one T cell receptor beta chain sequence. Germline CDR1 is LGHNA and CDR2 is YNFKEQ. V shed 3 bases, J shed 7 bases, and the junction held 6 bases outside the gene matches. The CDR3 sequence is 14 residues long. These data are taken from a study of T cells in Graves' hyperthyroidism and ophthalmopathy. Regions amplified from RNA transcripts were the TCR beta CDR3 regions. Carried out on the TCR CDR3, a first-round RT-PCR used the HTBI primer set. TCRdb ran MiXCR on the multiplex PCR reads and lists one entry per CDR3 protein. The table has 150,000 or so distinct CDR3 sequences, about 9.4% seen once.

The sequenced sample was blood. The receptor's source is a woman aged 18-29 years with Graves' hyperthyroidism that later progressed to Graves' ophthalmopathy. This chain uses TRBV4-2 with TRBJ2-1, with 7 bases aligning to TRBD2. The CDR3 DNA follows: TGTGCCAGCAGCCATCCGGGAGGACCTAATGAGCAGTTCTTC. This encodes CASSHPGGPNEQFF.